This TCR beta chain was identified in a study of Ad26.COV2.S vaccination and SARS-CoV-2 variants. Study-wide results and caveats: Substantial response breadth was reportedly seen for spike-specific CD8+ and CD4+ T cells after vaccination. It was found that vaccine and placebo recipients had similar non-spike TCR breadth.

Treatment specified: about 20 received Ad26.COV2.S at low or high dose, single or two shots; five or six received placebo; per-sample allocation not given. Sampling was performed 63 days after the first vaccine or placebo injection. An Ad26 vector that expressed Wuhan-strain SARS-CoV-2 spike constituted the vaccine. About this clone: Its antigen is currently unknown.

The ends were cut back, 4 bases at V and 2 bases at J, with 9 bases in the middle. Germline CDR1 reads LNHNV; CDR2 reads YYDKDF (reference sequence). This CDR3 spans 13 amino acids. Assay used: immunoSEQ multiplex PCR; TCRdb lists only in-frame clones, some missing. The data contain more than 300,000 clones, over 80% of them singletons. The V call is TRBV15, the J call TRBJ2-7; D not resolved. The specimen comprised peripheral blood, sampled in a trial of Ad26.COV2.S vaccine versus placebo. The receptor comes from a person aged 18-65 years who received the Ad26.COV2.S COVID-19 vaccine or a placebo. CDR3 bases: TGTGCCACCAGCATATTCAAGACCTACGAGCAGTACTTC. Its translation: CATSIFKTYEQYF. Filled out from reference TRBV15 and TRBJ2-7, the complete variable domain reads DAMVIQNPRYQVTQFGKPVTLSCSQTLNHNVMYWYQQKSSQAPKLLFHYYDKDFNNEADTPDNFQSRRPNTSFCFLDIRSPGLGDTAMYLCATSIFKTYEQYFGPGTRLTVT.